This T cell receptor (beta chain) was captured by sequencing in a study of T cell repertoires in cytomegalovirus infection. Study results and limitations: There were carriers of CMV plus the relevant HLA, and cumulative public TCR beta family frequency identified them.

TCRdb ran MiXCR on the reads and lists one entry per CDR3 protein. The sample includes about 770,000 distinct CDR3 sequences, roughly 28% of them seen just once. V gave up 2 bases and J gave up 6 bases; unmatched junction bases: 5. Looked up from germline, CDR1 is SGHTA and CDR2 is FQGNSA. CDR3 length equals 14 residues. This clonotype was seen repeatedly, ten times or more. Its specificity is not known. The TCR was taken from a human donor in good health (CMV status not recorded). Some clones in this sample may be carry-over from other donors' samples. The specimen was cultured CD8+ T cells from PBMCs, collected from culture after CMV antigen stimulation. The rearrangement links TRBV7-2 to TRBJ2-7, with 9 nucleotides matching TRBD1. This CDR3 reads CASSLTDRGREQYF. The CDR3 DNA reads TGTGCCAGCAGCTTAACGGACAGGGGACGCGAGCAGTACTTC.